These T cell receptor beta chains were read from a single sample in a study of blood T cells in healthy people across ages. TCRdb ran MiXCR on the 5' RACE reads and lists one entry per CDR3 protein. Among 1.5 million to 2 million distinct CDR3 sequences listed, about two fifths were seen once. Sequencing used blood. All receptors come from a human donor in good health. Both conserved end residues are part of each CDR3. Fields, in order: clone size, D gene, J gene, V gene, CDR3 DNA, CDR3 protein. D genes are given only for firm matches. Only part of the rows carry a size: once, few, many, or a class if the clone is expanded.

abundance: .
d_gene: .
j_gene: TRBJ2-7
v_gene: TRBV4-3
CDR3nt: TGCGCCAGCAGCCAAGAAACGGGGGACCCCTACGAGCAGTACTTC
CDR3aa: CASSQETGDPYEQYF

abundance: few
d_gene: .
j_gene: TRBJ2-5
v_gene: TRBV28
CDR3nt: TGTGCCAGCAGTTTTTCGCAGCTCCAAGAGACCCAGTACTTC
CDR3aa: CASSFSQLQETQYF

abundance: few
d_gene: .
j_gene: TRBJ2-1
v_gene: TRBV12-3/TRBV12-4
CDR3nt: TGTGCCAGCAGTTTACCTGGACGGTCCAATGAGCAGTTCTTC
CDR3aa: CASSLPGRSNEQFF

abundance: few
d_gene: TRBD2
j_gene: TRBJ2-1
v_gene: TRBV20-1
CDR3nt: TGCAGTGCTCGCCTACTAGCGGGGAGAGGGCATAGCTACAATGAGCAGTTCTTC
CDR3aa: CSARLLAGRGHSYNEQFF

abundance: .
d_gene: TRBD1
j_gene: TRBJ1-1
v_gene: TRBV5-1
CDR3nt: TGCGCCAGCAGCTGGGGACAGTTCAACACTGAAGCTTTCTTT
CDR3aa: CASSWGQFNTEAFF

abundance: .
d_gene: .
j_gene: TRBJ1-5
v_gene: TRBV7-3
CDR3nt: TGTGCCTGGAACCAGCCCCAGCATTTT
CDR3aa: CAWNQPQHF

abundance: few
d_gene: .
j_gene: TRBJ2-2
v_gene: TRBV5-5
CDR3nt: TGTGCCAGCAGCACCCAGGGACGCGCTGCCGGGGAGCTGTTTTTT
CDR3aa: CASSTQGRAAGELFF

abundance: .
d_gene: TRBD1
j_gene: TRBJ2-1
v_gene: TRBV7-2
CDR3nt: TGTGCCAGCAGCTACCGGGACAGGAAAGGTGAGCAGTTCTTC
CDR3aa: CASSYRDRKGEQFF

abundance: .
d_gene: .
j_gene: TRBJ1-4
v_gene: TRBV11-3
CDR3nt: TGTGCCAGCAGCTCCCGGGACGGGGGTTTTGAAAAACTGTTTTTT
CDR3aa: CASSSRDGGFEKLFF

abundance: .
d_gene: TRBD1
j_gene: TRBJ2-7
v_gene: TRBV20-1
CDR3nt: TGCAGTGCCTGGATCAGGACAGGCGAATCTGCCCTCTACGAGCAGTACTTC
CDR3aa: CSAWIRTGESALYEQYF

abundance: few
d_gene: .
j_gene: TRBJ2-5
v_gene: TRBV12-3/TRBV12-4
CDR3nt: TGTGCCACGGCGGGTGAGACCCAGTACTTC
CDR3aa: CATAGETQYF

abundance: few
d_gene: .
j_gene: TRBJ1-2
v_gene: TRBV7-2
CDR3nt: TGTGCCAGCAGCTTAGTAGCAGGAGGCCTACCCCCCTATGGCTACACCTTC
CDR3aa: CASSLVAGGLPPYGYTF

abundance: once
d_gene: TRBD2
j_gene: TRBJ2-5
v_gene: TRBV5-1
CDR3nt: TGCGCCAGCAGCGTGGGGACTAGCGGGGGGATCCAAGAGACCCAGTACTTC
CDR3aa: CASSVGTSGGIQETQYF

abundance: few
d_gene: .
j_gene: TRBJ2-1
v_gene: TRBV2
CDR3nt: TGTGCCAGCAGTGAGAATGGCGCACCCTACAATGAGCAGTTCTTC
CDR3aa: CASSENGAPYNEQFF

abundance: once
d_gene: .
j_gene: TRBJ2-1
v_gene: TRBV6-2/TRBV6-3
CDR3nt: TGTGCCAGCAGTCCCCAAATAGCCCCGGAGCAGTTCTTC
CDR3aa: CASSPQIAPEQFF

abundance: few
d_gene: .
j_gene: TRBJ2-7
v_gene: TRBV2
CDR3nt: TGTGCCAGCAGTGAATCTCTTTGGGCCCGAGACAGCACCTACGAGCAGTACTTC
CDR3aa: CASSESLWARDSTYEQYF

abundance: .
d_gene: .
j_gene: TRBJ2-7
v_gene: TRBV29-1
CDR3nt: TGCAGCGTTGTGGTGCCCCAACCCTACGAGCAGTACTTC
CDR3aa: CSVVVPQPYEQYF

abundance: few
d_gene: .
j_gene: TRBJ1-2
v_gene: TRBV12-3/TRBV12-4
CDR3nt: TGTGCCAGCAGTCCAGTCCGGACCCCAAACTATGGCTACACCTTC
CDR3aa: CASSPVRTPNYGYTF

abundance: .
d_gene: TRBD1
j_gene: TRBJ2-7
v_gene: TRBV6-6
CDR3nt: TGTGCCAGCAGCCAAAATGAGGGGGCGTACCGTTTCGAGCAGTACTTC
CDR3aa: CASSQNEGAYRFEQYF

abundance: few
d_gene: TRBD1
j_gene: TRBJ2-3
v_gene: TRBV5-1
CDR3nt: TGCGCCAGCAGCCAGGAGACGGGACAGGGCACAGATACGCAGTATTTT
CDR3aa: CASSQETGQGTDTQYF